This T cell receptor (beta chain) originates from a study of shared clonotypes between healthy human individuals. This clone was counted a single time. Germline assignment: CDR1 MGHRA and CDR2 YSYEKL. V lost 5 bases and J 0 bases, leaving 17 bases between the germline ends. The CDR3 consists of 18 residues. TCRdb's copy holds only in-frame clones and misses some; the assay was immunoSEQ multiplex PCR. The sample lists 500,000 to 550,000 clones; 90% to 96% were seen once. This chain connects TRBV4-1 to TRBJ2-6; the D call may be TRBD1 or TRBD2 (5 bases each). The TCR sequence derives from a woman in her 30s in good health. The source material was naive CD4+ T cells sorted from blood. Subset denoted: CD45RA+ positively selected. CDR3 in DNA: TGCGCCAGCAGCGCCCTTGGGACCGTCAACTCTGGGGCCAACGTCCTGACTTTC. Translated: CASSALGTVNSGANVLTF.